Shown below are 10 T cell receptor beta chains from a single sample sequenced in a study of T cells expressing NK-cell markers. One entry per CDR3 protein, without DNA, is what TCRdb gives after re-calling the 5' RACE reads. This repertoire comprises 350,000 to 400,000 distinct CDR3 sequences; its ten largest clones make up around a tenth. Sequencing was carried out using blood T cells: a sorted CD56 or NKG2C T cell subset, CD4+ or CD8+ T cells, or bulk PBMC T cells (not recorded which). These receptors originate from a woman aged 45-60 years in good health.

The rearrangement links TRBV7-9 to TRBJ2-1; no DNA is available, so the TRBD1 call from TCRdb remains unchecked. The CDR3 contains 13 residues. Per the germline V gene, CDR1 is SEHNR and CDR2 is FQNEAQ (reference sequence). The CDR3 region is CASSLSRGNEQFF.

V is TRBV15 and J is TRBJ2-5; the D call from TCRdb, TRBD2, cannot be confirmed without DNA. Germline CDR1 and CDR2: LNHNV and YYDKDF (reference sequence). There are 15 residues in the CDR3. This chain's CDR3 is CATSRDRAGGETQYF.

The rearrangement links TRBV10-3 to TRBJ1-6; TCRdb designates TRBD1, a call that cannot be tested without DNA. Germline CDR1 ENHRY, CDR2 SYGVKD. The CDR3 runs to 13 residues. The CDR3 loop is CAVRPGHDSPLHF.

The chain links TRBV5-1 to TRBJ2-1; no DNA is available, so the TRBD2 call from TCRdb remains unchecked. Germline V gene data show CDR1 as SGHRS and CDR2 as YFSETQ. The CDR3 sequence is 16 residues long. The CDR3 loop is CASSLRGLDDYNEQFF.

This chain's CDR3 is CASSQGSVGGEKLFF. The chain combines TRBV3-1 with TRBJ1-4. Germline lookup yields CDR1 LGHDT and CDR2 YNNKEL (reference sequence). The CDR3 is made up of 15 amino acids.

The chain couples TRBV3-1 to TRBJ2-1. CDR3 size: 12 residues. CDR1 and CDR2 (germline): LGHDT, YNNKEL (reference sequence). The CDR3 loop reads CASSQGAHLQFF.

The J gene is TRBJ2-2, the V gene TRBV12-3 or TRBV12-4; TCRdb's D call of TRBD2 is untestable without DNA. The CDR3 covers 16 residues. The CDR3 loop is CASTLKGLAGAGELFF.

The chain has TRBV6-5 and TRBJ2-3. CDR3 length: 15 amino acids. Germline V lookup: CDR1 MNHEY, CDR2 SVGAGI. The CDR3 spells CASSYSDPLADTQYF.

This rearrangement joins TRBV6-6 to TRBJ2-1; TCRdb designates TRBD2, a call that cannot be tested without DNA. Germline loops: CDR1 MNHNY, CDR2 SVGAGI (reference sequence). The CDR3 is 14 amino acids. The CDR3 region is CATERERAYNEQFF.

The J gene is TRBJ2-6, the V gene TRBV27; without DNA, the TCRdb call of TRBD1 cannot be checked. The CDR3 totals 19 residues. Germline V CDR1 and CDR2: MNHEY, SMNVEV (reference sequence). The CDR3 here is CASSLFLGDPSSGANVLTF.